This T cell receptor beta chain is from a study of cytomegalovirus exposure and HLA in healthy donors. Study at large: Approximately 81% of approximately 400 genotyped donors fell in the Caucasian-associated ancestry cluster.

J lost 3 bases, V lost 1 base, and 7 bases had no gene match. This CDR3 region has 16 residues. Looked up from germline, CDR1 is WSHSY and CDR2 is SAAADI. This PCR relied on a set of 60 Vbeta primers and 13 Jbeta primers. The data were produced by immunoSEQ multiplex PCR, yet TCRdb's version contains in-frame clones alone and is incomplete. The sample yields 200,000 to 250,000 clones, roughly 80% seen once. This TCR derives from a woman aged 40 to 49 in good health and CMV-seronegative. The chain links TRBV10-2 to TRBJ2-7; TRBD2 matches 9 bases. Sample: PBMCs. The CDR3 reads CASSEFSGLALYEQYF. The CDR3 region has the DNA TGCGCCAGCAGTGAGTTCTCGGGACTAGCCCTCTACGAGCAGTACTTC.